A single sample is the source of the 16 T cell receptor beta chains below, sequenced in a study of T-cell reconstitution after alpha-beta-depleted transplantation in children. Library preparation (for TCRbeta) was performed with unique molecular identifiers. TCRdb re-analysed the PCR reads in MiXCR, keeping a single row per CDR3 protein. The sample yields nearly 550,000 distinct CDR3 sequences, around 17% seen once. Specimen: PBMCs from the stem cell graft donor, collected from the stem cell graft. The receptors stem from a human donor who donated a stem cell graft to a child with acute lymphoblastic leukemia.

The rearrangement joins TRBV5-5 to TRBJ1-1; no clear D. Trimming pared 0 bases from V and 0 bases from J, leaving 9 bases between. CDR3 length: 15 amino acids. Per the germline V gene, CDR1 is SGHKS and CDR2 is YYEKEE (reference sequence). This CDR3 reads CASSLGAGMNTEAFF. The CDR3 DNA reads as TGTGCCAGCAGCTTGGGAGCGGGGATGAACACTGAAGCTTTCTTT.

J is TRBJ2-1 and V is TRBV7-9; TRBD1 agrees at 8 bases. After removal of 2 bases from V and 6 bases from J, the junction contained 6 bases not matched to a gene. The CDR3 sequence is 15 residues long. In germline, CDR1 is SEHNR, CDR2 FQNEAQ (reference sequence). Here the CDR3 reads CASSLLGTGINEQFF. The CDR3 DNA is TGTGCCAGCAGCTTATTAGGGACAGGAATCAATGAGCAGTTCTTC.

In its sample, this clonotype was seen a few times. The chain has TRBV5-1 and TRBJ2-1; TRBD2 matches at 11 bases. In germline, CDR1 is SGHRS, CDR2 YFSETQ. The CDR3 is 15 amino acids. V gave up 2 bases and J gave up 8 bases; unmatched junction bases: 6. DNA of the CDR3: TGCGCCAGCAGCTTTAGCGGGAGGGCTCTGGATGAGCAGTTCTTC. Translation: CASSFSGRALDEQFF.

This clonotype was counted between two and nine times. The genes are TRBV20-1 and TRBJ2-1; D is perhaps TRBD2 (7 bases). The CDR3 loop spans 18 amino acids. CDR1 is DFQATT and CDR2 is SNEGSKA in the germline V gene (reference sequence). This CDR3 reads CSVHEGRPRRTGGVEQFF. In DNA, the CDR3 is TGCAGCGTCCATGAAGGCCGCCCCAGACGGACGGGGGGCGTTGAGCAGTTCTTC.

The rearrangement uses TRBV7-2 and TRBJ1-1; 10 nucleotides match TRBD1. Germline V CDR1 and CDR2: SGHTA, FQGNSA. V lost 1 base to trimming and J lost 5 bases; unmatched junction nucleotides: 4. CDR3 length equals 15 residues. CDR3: CASSLVPGQGTEAFF. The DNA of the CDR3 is TGTGCCAGCAGCTTAGTCCCGGGACAGGGGACTGAAGCTTTCTTT.

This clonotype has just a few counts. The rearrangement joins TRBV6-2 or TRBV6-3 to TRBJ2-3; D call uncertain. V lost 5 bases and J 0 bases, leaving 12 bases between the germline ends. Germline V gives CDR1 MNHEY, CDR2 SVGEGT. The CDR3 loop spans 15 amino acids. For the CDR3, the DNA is TGTGCCAGCAGTGGGCTCGGTGTTAGCACAGATACGCAGTATTTT. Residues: CASSGLGVSTDTQYF.

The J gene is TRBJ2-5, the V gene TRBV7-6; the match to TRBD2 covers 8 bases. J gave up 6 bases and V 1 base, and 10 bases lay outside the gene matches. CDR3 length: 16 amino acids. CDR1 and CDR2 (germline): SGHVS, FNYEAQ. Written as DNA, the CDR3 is TGTGCCAGCAGCTTAGGCACGGGAGGGAGAAAAAAGACCCAGTACTTC. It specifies CASSLGTGGRKKTQYF.

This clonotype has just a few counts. Here the CDR3 DNA reads TGTGCCAGCAACTACCCCGGGACAGGGGCCAATGAGCAGTTCTTC. It is translated as CASNYPGTGANEQFF. The chain has TRBV5-6 and TRBJ2-1; TRBD1 matches at 10 bases. V shed 6 bases and J 6 bases; nucleotides not matched to a gene: 9. Looked up from germline, CDR1 is SGHDT and CDR2 is YYEEEE. The CDR3 covers 15 residues.

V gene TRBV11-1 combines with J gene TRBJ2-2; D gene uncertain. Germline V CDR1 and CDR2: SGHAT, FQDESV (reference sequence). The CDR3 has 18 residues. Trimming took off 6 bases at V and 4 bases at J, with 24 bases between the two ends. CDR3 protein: CASRPRAGASNSTGELFF. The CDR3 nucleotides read TGTGCCAGCAGACCACGGGCAGGCGCCAGTAATAGCACCGGGGAGCTGTTTTTT.

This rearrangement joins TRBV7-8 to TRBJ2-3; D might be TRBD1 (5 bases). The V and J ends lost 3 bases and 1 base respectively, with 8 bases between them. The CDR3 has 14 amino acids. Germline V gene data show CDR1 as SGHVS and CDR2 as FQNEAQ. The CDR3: CASSFGRGTDTQYF. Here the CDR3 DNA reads TGTGCCAGCAGCTTTGGCAGGGGCACAGATACGCAGTATTTT. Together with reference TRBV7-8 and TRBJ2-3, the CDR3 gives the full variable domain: GAGVSQSPRYKVAKRGQDVALRCDPISGHVSLFWYQQALGQGPEFLTYFQNEAQLDKSGLPSDRFFAERPEGSVSTLKIQRTQQEDSAVYLCASSFGRGTDTQYFGPGTRLTVL.

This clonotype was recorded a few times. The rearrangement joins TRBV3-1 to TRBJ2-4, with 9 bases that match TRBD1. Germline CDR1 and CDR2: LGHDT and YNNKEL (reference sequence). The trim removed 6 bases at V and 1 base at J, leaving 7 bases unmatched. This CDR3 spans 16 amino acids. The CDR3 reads CASSRYDRGAKNIQYF. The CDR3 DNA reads TGTGCCAGCAGTCGATACGACAGGGGGGCCAAAAACATTCAGTACTTC. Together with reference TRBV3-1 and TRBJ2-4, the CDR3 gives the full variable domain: DTAVSQTPKYLVTQMGNDKSIKCEQNLGHDTMYWYKQDSKKFLKIMFSYNNKELIINETVPNRFSPKSPDKAHLNLHINSLELGDSAVYFCASSRYDRGAKNIQYFGAGTRLSVL.

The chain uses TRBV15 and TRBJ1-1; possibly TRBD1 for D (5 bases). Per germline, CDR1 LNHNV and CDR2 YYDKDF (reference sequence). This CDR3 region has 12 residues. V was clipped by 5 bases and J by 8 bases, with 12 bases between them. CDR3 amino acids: CATSGSGREAFF. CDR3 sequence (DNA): TGTGCCACCAGCGGATCAGGGAGGGAAGCTTTCTTT.

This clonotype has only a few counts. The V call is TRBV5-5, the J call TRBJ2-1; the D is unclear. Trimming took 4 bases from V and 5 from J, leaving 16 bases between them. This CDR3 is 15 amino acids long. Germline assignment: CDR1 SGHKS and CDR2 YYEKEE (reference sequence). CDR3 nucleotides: TGTGCCAGCAGCATAATGAACGGAGTCGACAATGAGCAGTTCTTC. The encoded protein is CASSIMNGVDNEQFF.

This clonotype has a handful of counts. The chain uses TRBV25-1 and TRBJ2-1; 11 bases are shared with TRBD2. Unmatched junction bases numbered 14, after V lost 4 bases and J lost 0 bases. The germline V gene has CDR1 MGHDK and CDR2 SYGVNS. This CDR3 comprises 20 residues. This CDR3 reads CASSVPGTSGLNSSYNEQFF. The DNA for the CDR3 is TGTGCCAGCAGTGTCCCCGGGACTAGCGGACTCAATAGCTCCTACAATGAGCAGTTCTTC.

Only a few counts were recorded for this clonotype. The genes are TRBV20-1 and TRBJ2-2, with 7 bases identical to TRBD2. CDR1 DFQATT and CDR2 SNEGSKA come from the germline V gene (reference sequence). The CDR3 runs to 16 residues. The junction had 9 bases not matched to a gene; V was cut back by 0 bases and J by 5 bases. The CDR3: CSARDPNSGPTGELFF. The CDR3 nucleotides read TGCAGTGCTAGAGACCCGAATAGCGGGCCTACCGGGGAGCTGTTTTTT.

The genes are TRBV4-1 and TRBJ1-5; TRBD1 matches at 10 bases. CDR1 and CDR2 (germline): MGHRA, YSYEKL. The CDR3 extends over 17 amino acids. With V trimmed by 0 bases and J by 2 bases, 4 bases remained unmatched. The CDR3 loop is CASSQDSGTGGNQPQHF. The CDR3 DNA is TGCGCCAGCAGCCAAGACTCCGGGACAGGGGGCAATCAGCCCCAGCATTTT.